Listed here are 27 T cell receptor beta chains from one sample, sequenced in a study of blood T cell repertoires in COVID-19. Clones were read by immunoSEQ multiplex PCR, and TCRdb kept only the in-frame ones, dropping some. The sample lists 45,000 to 65,000 clones, about nine tenths occurring once. Sequencing input: peripheral blood. These receptors originate from a man between 50 and 59 years old with active COVID-19.

The gene calls are TRBV2 and TRBJ2-5, with 7 positions matching TRBD1. There are 14 residues in the CDR3. CDR1 is SNHLY and CDR2 is FYNNEI in the germline V gene. After removal of 8 bases from V and 4 bases from J, the junction contained 10 bases not matched to a gene. CDR3 residues: CASGGLTGRETQYF. Here the CDR3 DNA reads TGTGCCAGCGGCGGGTTGACAGGGCGAGAGACCCAGTACTTC.

V is TRBV6-1 and J is TRBJ1-2, with D perhaps TRBD1 (6 bases). V was shortened by 0 bases and J by 0 bases, with 23 bases between the two germline ends. CDR1 is MNHNS, CDR2 SASEGT, per germline. The CDR3 spans 20 residues. Here the CDR3 reads CASSEALLRGQGLTNYGYTF. CDR3 in DNA: TGTGCCAGCAGTGAAGCCCTGCTCCGGGGACAAGGGCTAACTAACTATGGCTACACCTTC.

V and J are TRBV6-6 and TRBJ2-7, with 7 bases identical to TRBD1. The CDR3 is made up of 15 amino acids. V was clipped by 2 bases and J by 2 bases; unmatched bases: 6. Germline CDR1 and CDR2: MNHNY and SVGAGI (reference sequence). The CDR3 protein is CASSYTSGQTYEQYF. CDR3 in DNA: TGTGCCAGCAGTTACACCTCGGGACAGACCTACGAGCAGTACTTC.

This clone is a singleton in its sample. The CDR3 coding sequence is TGTGCCAGCAGCCAAGATGGACTGAACTATGAAAAACTGTTTTTT. Protein sequence: CASSQDGLNYEKLFF. V is TRBV3-1 (or the pseudogene TRBV3-2) and J is TRBJ1-4, with no clear D. The germline V gene has CDR1 LGHDT and CDR2 YNNKEL (reference sequence). Trimming pared 0 bases from V and 6 bases from J, leaving 11 bases between. This CDR3 is built from 15 residues.

On this clone: Mismatch with germline at one junction end may stem from a read error. The chain is built from TRBV18 and TRBJ1-3; D may be TRBD1 (5 bases). The CDR3 totals 18 residues. The germline V gene encodes CDR1 KGHSH and CDR2 LQKENI. CDR3 loop: CASSTSGRAGSSGNIIYF. CDR3 sequence (DNA): TGTGCCAGCTCAACCTCAGGCAGGGCAGGAAGCTCTGGAAACATCATATATTTT.

The chain is built from TRBV9 and TRBJ2-5, with TRBD2 matching over 9 bases. The junction had 9 bases not matched to a gene; V was cut back by 0 bases and J by 0 bases. The CDR3 is 18 residues long. The germline gives CDR1 SGDLS, CDR2 YYNGEE. The CDR3 sequence: CASSVALRGGTYQETQYF. The DNA of the CDR3 is TGTGCCAGCAGCGTAGCCTTGCGGGGGGGGACGTACCAAGAGACCCAGTACTTC.

This chain joins TRBV11-1 and TRBJ2-7; D possibly corresponds to TRBD2 (6 bases). Per germline, CDR1 SGHAT and CDR2 FQDESV (reference sequence). This CDR3 spans 16 amino acids. Trimming removed 2 bases from V and 5 bases from J, with 19 bases in between. The CDR3 sequence is CASSLSVYGTPDEQYF. CDR3 sequence (DNA): TGTGCCAGCAGCTTAAGTGTTTACGGGACTCCTGACGAGCAGTACTTC. The whole variable domain, remainder taken from reference TRBV11-1 and TRBJ2-7, is EAEVAQSPRYKITEKSQAVAFWCDPISGHATLYWYRQILGQGPELLVQFQDESVVDDSQLPKDRFSAERLKGVDSTLKIQPAELGDSAMYLCASSLSVYGTPDEQYFGPGTRLTVT.

The chain is built from TRBV6-2 or TRBV6-3 and TRBJ2-7; TRBD1 aligns across 9 bases. Germline V gene sequence: CDR1 MNHEY, CDR2 SVGEGT. The CDR3 loop spans 14 amino acids. J gave up 1 base and V 6 bases, and 4 bases lay outside the gene matches. CDR3 nucleotide sequence: TGTGCCAGCAGCGGGACAGGGAGATCCTACGAGCAGTACTTC. It encodes CASSGTGRSYEQYF.

The chain recombines TRBV6-2 or TRBV6-3 with TRBJ2-5; possible D gene TRBD2, 5 bases. The V gene's germline CDR1 is MNHEY and CDR2 SVGEGT. V gave up 5 bases and J gave up 5 bases, with 15 bases separating them. This CDR3 spans 14 amino acids. The CDR3 bases are TGTGCCAGCAGTACACTGACTCGAGGGGAGACCCAGTACTTC. As protein: CASSTLTRGETQYF.

The chain recombines TRBV5-1 with TRBJ1-2; tentative D call: TRBD1 (6 bases). This CDR3 is built from 15 residues. Deletions cut 4 bases from V and 3 bases from J, with 16 bases between. Per the germline V gene, CDR1 is SGHRS and CDR2 is YFSETQ. CDR3 protein: CASSPDRSFYYGYTF. The CDR3 region has the DNA TGCGCCAGCAGCCCGGACAGATCCTTTTACTATGGCTACACCTTC.

The V gene is TRBV5-1, the J gene TRBJ2-3; 15 nucleotides agree with TRBD2. The CDR3 sequence is 17 residues long. J gave up 4 bases and V 4 bases, and 7 bases lay outside the gene matches. CDR1 is SGHRS and CDR2 is YFSETQ in the germline V gene. The CDR3 sequence: CASSAGLAGGPSDTQYF. DNA of the CDR3: TGCGCCAGCAGCGCCGGACTAGCGGGGGGGCCATCAGATACGCAGTATTTT.

The V gene is TRBV6-2 or TRBV6-3, the J gene TRBJ1-5; weak D call: TRBD1 (6 bases). The V end lost 6 bases, the J end lost 0 bases, and 15 bases lay between the germline ends. The CDR3 covers 16 residues. CDR1 and CDR2 (germline): MNHEY, SVGEGT. The CDR3 reads CASSSGHDYSNQPQHF. CDR3 DNA sequence: TGTGCCAGCAGCTCGGGACACGATTATAGCAATCAGCCCCAGCATTTT.

The chain joins TRBV7-2 to TRBJ2-1; 8 positions match TRBD2. This CDR3 spans 13 amino acids. The V gene's germline CDR1 is SGHTA and CDR2 FQGNSA. Trimming at V came to 5 bases and at J to 8 bases, leaving 5 bases not matched to a gene. CDR3 DNA: TGTGCCAGCAGCCGCGCAGCGGGGGATGAGCAGTTCTTC. Protein product: CASSRAAGDEQFF. Based on the CDR3 plus reference TRBV7-2 and TRBJ2-1, the full variable domain is GAGVSQSPSNKVTEKGKDVELRCDPISGHTALYWYRQSLGQGLEFLIYFQGNSAPDKSGLPSDRFSAERTGGSVSTLTIQRTQQEDSAVYLCASSRAAGDEQFFGPGTRLTVL.

The CDR3 protein is CASRTGTSGTGELFF. The CDR3 nucleotides read TGTGCCAGCAGAACCGGGACTAGCGGGACCGGGGAGCTGTTTTTT. The chain carries TRBV11-2 and TRBJ2-2; 12 bases align to TRBD2. Germline CDR1 is SGHAT and CDR2 is FQNNGV. Trimming cost V 6 bases and J 5 bases; bases outside gene matches: 4. This CDR3 comprises 15 residues.

V and J are TRBV16 and TRBJ1-5; D gene unclear. Germline values: CDR1 KGHSY, CDR2 FQNENV. Trimming removed 7 bases at V and 7 bases at J, with 20 bases between. The CDR3 totals 15 residues. The CDR3 is CASNKGETRSQPQHF. CDR3 nucleotides: TGTGCCAGCAACAAAGGAGAAACTAGAAGCCAGCCCCAGCATTTT.

This chain uses TRBV4-1 with TRBJ1-1, with 11 bases identical to TRBD1. The CDR3 sequence is 20 residues long. Germline loops: CDR1 MGHRA, CDR2 YSYEKL. The trim removed 0 bases at V and 5 bases at J, leaving 17 bases unmatched. CDR3 DNA: TGCGCCAGCAGCCAAGATGCGGCCGGGACAGGGGGAGGTGGAGGGACTGAAGCTTTCTTT. Translating it yields CASSQDAAGTGGGGGTEAFF.

The chain combines TRBV3-1 (or the pseudogene TRBV3-2) with TRBJ2-3; 9 positions agree with TRBD2. The germline V gene encodes CDR1 LGHDT and CDR2 YNNKEL (reference sequence). This CDR3 region has 16 residues. The J segment lost 3 bases and the V segment lost 4 bases, leaving 8 bases of the junction unmatched. The CDR3 region has the DNA TGTGCCAGCAGCCCGAATAGCGGGAGTTCGACAGATACGCAGTATTTT. Translated, it gives CASSPNSGSSTDTQYF.

The chain carries TRBV7-2 and TRBJ2-7, with a tentative D call TRBD2 (6 bases). This CDR3 comprises 15 residues. V dropped 0 bases and J dropped 6 bases, with 15 bases sitting between them. Germline CDR1 reads SGHTA; CDR2 reads FQGNSA. The CDR3 region is CASSLAAGQGSEQYF. The CDR3 nucleotides read TGTGCCAGCAGCTTAGCAGCGGGCCAGGGCTCCGAGCAGTACTTC.

The rearrangement joins TRBV7-8 to TRBJ2-1; D is perhaps TRBD1 (6 bases). V lost 6 bases and J lost 0, with 18 bases in between. There are 17 residues in the CDR3. Germline V gives CDR1 SGHVS, CDR2 FQNEAQ. DNA of the CDR3: TGTGCCAGCAGTTACCCAGTCACAGGGAGCTCCTACAATGAGCAGTTCTTC. This encodes CASSYPVTGSSYNEQFF.

In its sample, this clone was seen a few times. The chain joins TRBV25-1 to TRBJ2-1; the D gene is possibly TRBD1 (6 bases). The germline V gene encodes CDR1 MGHDK and CDR2 SYGVNS. The ends were cut back, 2 bases at V and 16 bases at J, with 21 bases in the middle. The CDR3 covers 14 residues. This chain's CDR3 is CASSEGDRHHPAFF. CDR3 DNA: TGTGCCAGCAGTGAAGGCGACAGGCACCACCCGGCCTTCTTC.

The chain links TRBV9 to TRBJ2-5; a weak D match, TRBD2 (6 bases). The germline CDR1 and CDR2 sequences are SGDLS and YYNGEE. This CDR3 spans 14 amino acids. With 3 bases removed from V and 2 bases from J, the gap between germline ends came to 11 bases. The CDR3 DNA sequence: TGTGCCAGCAGCGCGGGGACTCTTCAAGAGACCCAGTACTTC. Amino acid sequence: CASSAGTLQETQYF.

The V gene is TRBV6-1, the J gene TRBJ1-6; TRBD1 aligns across 7 bases. Germline lookup yields CDR1 MNHNS and CDR2 SASEGT. CDR3 length: 16 residues. J was trimmed by 9 bases and V by 1 base; bases with no gene match: 9. Written as DNA, the CDR3 is TGTGCCAGCAGTGAAGATCCCGGGACAGTCGCTTCACCCCTCCACTTT. Amino acid sequence: CASSEDPGTVASPLHF.

This chain uses TRBV18 with TRBJ2-3; 12 nucleotides match TRBD2. V lost 2 bases and J lost 1; bases outside the gene matches: 1. CDR1 KGHSH and CDR2 LQKENI come from the germline V gene. The CDR3 contains 16 residues. The CDR3 spells CASSPTSGRRTDTQYF. In nucleotides, the CDR3 is TGTGCCAGCTCACCAACTAGCGGGAGGCGCACAGATACGCAGTATTTT.

The chain combines TRBV6-1 with TRBJ1-2; D is possibly TRBD1 (5 bases). V lost 2 bases to trimming and J lost 0 bases, with 13 bases between them. Germline V gives CDR1 MNHNS, CDR2 SASEGT. The CDR3 spans 16 residues. The CDR3 loop is CASSEQTVGPNYGYTF. CDR3 nucleotide sequence: TGTGCCAGCAGTGAACAGACAGTCGGACCTAACTATGGCTACACCTTC.

This clone has more than one count but fewer than ten. The chain combines TRBV7-9 with TRBJ2-7; weak D call: TRBD2 (5 bases). Germline CDR1 SEHNR, CDR2 FQNEAQ (reference sequence). The CDR3 extends over 13 amino acids. The V end lost 5 bases, the J end lost 5 bases, and 13 bases lay between the germline ends. CDR3 in amino acids: CASSPPSLHEQYF. The CDR3 region has the DNA TGTGCCAGCAGCCCTCCTAGCCTCCACGAGCAGTACTTC.

V and J are TRBV28 and TRBJ1-2, with D uncertain. Germline V gene data show CDR1 as MDHEN and CDR2 as SYDVKM. This CDR3 is built from 14 residues. The V and J ends lost 6 bases and 2 bases respectively, with 13 bases between them. The CDR3 sequence is CASSPGRSNYGYTF. Here the CDR3 DNA reads TGTGCCAGCAGCCCCGGGAGGAGCAACTATGGCTACACCTTC.

This chain connects TRBV19 to TRBJ2-7; 8 nucleotides agree with TRBD1. This CDR3 is built from 14 residues. V lost 6 bases to trimming and J lost 2 bases; unmatched junction nucleotides: 6. Germline lookup yields CDR1 LNHDA and CDR2 SQIVND (reference sequence). CDR3 loop: CASSFTGGAYEQYF. In DNA, the CDR3 is TGTGCCAGTAGCTTTACAGGGGGAGCCTACGAGCAGTACTTC.